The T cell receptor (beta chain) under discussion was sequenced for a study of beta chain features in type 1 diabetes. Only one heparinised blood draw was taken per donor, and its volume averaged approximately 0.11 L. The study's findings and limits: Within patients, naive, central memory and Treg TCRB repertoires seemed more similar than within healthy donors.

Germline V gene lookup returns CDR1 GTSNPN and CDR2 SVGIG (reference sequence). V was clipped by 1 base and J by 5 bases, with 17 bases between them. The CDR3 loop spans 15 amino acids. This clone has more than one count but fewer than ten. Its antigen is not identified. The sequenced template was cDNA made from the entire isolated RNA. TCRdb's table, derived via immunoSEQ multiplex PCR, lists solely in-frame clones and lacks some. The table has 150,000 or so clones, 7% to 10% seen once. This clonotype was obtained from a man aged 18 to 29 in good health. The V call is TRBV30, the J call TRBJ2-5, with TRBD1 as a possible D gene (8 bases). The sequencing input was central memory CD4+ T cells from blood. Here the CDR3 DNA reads TGTGCCTGGAGTGGGCCCAGGGGGCGGGGGGAGACCCAGTACTTC. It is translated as CAWSGPRGRGETQYF.